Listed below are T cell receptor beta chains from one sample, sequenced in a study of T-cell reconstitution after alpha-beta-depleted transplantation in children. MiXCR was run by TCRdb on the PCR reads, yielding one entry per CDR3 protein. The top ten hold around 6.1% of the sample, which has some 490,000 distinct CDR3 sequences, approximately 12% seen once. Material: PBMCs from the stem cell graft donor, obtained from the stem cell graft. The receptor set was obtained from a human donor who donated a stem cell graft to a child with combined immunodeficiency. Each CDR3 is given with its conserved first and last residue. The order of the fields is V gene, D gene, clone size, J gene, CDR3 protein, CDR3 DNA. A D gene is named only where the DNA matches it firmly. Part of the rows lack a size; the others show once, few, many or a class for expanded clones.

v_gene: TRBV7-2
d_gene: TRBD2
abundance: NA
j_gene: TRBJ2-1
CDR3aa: CASSTPGLANFSSYNEQFF
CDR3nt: TGTGCCAGCAGCACCCCCGGACTAGCGAACTTCAGCTCCTACAATGAGCAGTTCTTC

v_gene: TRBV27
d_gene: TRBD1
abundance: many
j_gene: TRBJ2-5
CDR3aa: CASSSVLTGTETQYF
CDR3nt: TGTGCCAGCAGTTCCGTCTTGACAGGGACAGAGACCCAGTACTTC

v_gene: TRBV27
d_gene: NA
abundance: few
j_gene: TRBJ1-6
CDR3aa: CASSFGALGNSPLHF
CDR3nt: TGTGCCAGCAGTTTCGGGGCATTGGGTAATTCACCCCTCCACTTT

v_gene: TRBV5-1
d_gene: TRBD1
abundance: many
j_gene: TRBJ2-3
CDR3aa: CASSLGDGTDTDTQYF
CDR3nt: TGCGCCAGCAGCTTGGGCGACGGGACAGACACAGATACGCAGTATTTT

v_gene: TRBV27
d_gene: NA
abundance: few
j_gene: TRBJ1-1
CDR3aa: CASTTLTGLTEAFF
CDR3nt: TGTGCCAGCACCACGCTCACAGGGCTAACTGAAGCTTTCTTT

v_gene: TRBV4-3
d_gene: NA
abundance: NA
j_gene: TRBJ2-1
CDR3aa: CASSQDVTRESLSDEQFF
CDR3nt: TGCGCCAGCAGCCAAGATGTGACGCGGGAATCGCTGAGCGATGAGCAGTTCTTC

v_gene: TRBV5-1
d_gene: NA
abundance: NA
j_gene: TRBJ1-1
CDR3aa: CASSSSGAKFRGTEAFF
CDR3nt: TGCGCCAGCAGCTCCTCGGGGGCGAAGTTCAGGGGTACTGAAGCTTTCTTT

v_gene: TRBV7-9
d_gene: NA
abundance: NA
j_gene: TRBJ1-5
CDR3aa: CASSRFNQPQHF
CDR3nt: TGTGCCAGCAGCCGCTTTAATCAGCCCCAGCATTTT

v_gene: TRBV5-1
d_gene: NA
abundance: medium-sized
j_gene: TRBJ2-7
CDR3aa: CASSLVGGFPDEQYF
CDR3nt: TGCGCCAGCAGCTTGGTGGGCGGGTTCCCGGATGAGCAGTACTTC

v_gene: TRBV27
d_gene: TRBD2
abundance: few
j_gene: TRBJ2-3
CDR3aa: CASSKTSGGGTDTQYF
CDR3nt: TGTGCCAGCAGTAAGACTAGCGGGGGAGGAACAGATACGCAGTATTTT

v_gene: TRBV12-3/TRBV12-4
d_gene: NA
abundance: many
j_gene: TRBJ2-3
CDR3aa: CASSPEASRVPQYF
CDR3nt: TGTGCCAGCAGCCCGGAGGCCTCCCGGGTCCCGCAGTATTTT

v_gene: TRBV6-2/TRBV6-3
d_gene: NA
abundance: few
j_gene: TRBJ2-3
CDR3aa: CASSYSAQRPDTQYF
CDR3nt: TGTGCCAGCAGTTACTCGGCCCAGCGCCCAGATACGCAGTATTTT

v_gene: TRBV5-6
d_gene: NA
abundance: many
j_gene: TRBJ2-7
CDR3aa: CASSRTGYDHEQYF
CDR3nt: TGTGCCAGCAGCCGAACAGGGTACGACCACGAGCAGTACTTC

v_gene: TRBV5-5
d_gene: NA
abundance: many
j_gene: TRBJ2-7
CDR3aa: CASSPHSSESYEQYF
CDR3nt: TGTGCCAGCAGCCCCCATAGTAGCGAGAGCTACGAGCAGTACTTC

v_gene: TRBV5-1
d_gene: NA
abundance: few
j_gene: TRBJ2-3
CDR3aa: CASSLAWGYSTDTQYF
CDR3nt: TGCGCCAGCAGCTTGGCCTGGGGCTACAGCACAGATACGCAGTATTTT

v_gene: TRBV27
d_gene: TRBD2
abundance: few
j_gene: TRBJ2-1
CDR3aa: CASSLPGGGAWNEQFF
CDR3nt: TGTGCCAGCAGTTTGCCCGGCGGGGGGGCTTGGAATGAGCAGTTCTTC

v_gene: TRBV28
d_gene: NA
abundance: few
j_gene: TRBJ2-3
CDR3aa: CASSLSLNPFTDTQYF
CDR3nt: TGTGCCAGCAGTTTATCACTTAACCCCTTCACAGATACGCAGTATTTT

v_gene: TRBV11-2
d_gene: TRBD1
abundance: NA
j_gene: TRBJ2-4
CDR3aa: CASSPQGIGNIQYF
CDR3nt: TGTGCCAGCAGCCCACAGGGGATTGGAAACATTCAGTACTTC

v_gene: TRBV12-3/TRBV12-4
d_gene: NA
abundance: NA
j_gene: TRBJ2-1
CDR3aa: CASSRSRTGHNEQFF
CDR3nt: TGTGCCAGCAGTCGATCCAGAACAGGCCACAATGAGCAGTTCTTC

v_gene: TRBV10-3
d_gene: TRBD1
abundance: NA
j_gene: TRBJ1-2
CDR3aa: CAIGDSPGYGYTF
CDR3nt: TGTGCCATCGGGGACAGCCCGGGCTATGGCTACACCTTC

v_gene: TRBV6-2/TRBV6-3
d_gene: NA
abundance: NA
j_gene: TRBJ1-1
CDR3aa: CASSVDNMNTEAFF
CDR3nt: TGTGCCAGCTCTGTGGACAACATGAACACTGAAGCTTTCTTT

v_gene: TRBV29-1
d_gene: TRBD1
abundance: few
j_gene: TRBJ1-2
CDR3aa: CSEKTGDYGYTF
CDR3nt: TGCAGCGAGAAGACAGGGGACTATGGCTACACCTTC

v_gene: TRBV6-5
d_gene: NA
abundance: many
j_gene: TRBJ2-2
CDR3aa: CASSYSQGTGELFF
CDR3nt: TGTGCCAGCAGTTATAGCCAGGGCACCGGGGAGCTGTTTTTT

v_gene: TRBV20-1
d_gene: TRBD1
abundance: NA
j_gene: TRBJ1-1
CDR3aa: CSAHRGTEAFF
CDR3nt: TGCAGTGCTCACAGGGGAACTGAAGCTTTCTTT